This T cell receptor beta chain was identified during a study of cytomegalovirus exposure and HLA in healthy donors. Study-level results: In a later analysis, several top co-occurrence clusters appeared linked to parvovirus B19, influenza, CMV and Epstein-Barr virus. The study flagged fewer than 200 TCR beta chains as cytomegalovirus-associated.

CDR3 size: 18 residues. The trim removed 7 bases at V and 2 bases at J, leaving 11 bases unmatched. CDR1 and CDR2 (germline): MRHNA, SNTAGT. Both 60 Vbeta primers and 13 Jbeta primers went into the PCR. Generated by immunoSEQ multiplex PCR, the TCRdb table keeps only in-frame clones and is missing some. In the table there are roughly 90,000 clones, 65% to 75% of which are singletons. To note about this clone: Its cognate antigen is unknown.

Those who donated were healthy bone marrow donors. This chain joins TRBV6-4 and TRBJ2-2; 12 nucleotides line up with TRBD2. The source is a man aged 25 to 45 in good health and CMV-seropositive. What was sequenced was PBMCs. The CDR3 loop reads CASTEAPSGGANTGELFF. The CDR3 bases are TGTGCCAGCACTGAGGCCCCTAGCGGGGGGGCCAACACCGGGGAGCTGTTTTTT.